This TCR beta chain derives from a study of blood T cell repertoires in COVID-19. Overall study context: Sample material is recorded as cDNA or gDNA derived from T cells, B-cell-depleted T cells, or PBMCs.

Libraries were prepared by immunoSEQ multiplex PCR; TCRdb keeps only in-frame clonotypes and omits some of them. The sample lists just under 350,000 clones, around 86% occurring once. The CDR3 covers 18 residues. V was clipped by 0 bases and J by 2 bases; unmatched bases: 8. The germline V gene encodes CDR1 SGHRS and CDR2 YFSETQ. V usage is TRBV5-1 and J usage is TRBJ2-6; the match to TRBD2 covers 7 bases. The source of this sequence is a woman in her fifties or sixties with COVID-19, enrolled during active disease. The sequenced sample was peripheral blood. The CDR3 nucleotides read TGCGCCAGCAGCTTGGCAGGCGGGAGTACGCCTGGGGCCAACGTCCTGACTTTC. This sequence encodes CASSLAGGSTPGANVLTF.